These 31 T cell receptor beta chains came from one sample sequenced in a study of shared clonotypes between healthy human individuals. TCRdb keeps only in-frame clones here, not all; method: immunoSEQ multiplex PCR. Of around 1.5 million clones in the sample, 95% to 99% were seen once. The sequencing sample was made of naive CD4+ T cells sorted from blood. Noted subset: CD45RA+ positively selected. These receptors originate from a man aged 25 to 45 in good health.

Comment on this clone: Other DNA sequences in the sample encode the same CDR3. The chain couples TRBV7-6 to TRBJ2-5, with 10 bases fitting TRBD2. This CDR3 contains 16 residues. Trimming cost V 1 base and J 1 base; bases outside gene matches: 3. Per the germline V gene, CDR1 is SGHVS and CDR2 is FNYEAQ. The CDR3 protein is CASSLVASGSQETQYF. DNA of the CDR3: TGTGCCAGCAGCTTAGTCGCTAGCGGGAGCCAAGAGACCCAGTACTTC.

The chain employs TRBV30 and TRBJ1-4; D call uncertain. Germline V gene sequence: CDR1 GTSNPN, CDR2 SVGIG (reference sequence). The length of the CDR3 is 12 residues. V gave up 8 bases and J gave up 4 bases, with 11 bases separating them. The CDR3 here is CAVKVGNEKLFF. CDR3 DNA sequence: TGTGCCGTGAAGGTTGGTAATGAAAAACTGTTTTTT.

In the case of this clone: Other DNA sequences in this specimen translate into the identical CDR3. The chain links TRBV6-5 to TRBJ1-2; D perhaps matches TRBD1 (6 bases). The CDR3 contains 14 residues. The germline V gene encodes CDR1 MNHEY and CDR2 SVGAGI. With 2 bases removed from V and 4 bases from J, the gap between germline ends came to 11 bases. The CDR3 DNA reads TGTGCCAGCAGTTACAGTACAGGGACCTATGGCTACACCTTC. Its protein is CASSYSTGTYGYTF.

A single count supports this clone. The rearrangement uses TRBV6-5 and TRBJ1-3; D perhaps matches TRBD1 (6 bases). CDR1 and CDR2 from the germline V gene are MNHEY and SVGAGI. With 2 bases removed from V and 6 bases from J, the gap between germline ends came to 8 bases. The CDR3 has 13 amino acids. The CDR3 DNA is TGTGCCAGCAGTTACCCAGGGGAAAACACCATATATTTT. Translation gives CASSYPGENTIYF.

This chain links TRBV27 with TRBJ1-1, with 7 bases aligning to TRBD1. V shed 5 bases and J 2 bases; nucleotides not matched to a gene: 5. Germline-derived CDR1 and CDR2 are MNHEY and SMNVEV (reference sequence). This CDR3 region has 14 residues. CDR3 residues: CASSADRTNTEAFF. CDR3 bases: TGTGCCAGCAGTGCGGACAGGACAAACACTGAAGCTTTCTTT.

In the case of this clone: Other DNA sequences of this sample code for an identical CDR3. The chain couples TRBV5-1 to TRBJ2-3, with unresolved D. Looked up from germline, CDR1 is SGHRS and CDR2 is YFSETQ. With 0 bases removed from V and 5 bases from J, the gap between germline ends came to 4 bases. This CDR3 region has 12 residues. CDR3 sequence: CASSLGKDTQYF. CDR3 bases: TGCGCCAGCAGCTTGGGAAAAGATACGCAGTATTTT.

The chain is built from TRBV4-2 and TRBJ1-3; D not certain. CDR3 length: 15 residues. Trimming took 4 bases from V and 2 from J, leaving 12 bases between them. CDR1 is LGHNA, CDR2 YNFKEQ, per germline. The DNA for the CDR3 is TGTGCCAGCAGCCCGCCAGGAGTACCTGGAAACACCATATATTTT. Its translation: CASSPPGVPGNTIYF.

This chain's CDR3 is CASKTETETQYF. The CDR3 DNA reads TGTGCCAGCAAGACCGAGACAGAGACCCAGTACTTC. J is TRBJ2-5 and V is TRBV2; D not certain. This CDR3 is 12 amino acids long. V lost 7 bases and J lost 4, with 10 bases in between. Germline V gene lookup returns CDR1 SNHLY and CDR2 FYNNEI.

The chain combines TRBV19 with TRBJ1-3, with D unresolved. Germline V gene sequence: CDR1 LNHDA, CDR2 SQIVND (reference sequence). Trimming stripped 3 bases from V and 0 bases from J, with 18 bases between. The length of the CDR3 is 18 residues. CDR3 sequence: CASSMEFGPAYSGNTIYF. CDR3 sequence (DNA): TGTGCCAGTAGTATGGAATTTGGGCCAGCTTACTCTGGAAACACCATATATTTT.

The CDR3 bases are TGTGCCAGCAGGACACAGGGGGCATCTTTGGGTGGCTACACCTTC. Protein: CASRTQGASLGGYTF. The chain recombines TRBV6-6 with TRBJ1-2; 9 bases match TRBD1. The CDR3 is 15 residues long. Germline V CDR1 and CDR2: MNHNY, SVGAGI (reference sequence). The trim removed 6 bases at V and 7 bases at J, leaving 12 bases unmatched.

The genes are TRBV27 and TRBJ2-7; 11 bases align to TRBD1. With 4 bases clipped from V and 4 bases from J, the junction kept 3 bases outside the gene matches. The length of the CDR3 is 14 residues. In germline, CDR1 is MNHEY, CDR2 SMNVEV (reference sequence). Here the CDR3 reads CASSSRDRGYEQYF. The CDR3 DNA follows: TGTGCCAGCAGTTCCAGGGACAGGGGGTACGAGCAGTACTTC.

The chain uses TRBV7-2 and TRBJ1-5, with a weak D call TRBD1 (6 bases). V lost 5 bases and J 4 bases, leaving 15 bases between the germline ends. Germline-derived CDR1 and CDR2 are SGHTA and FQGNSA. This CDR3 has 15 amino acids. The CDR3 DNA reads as TGTGCCAGCAGCAATCTAAAGGGGGTAAATCAGCCCCAGCATTTT. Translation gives CASSNLKGVNQPQHF.

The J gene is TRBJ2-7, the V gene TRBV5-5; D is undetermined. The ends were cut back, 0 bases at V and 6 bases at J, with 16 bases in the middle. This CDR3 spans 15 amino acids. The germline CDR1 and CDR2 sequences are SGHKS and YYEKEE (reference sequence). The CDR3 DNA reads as TGTGCCAGCAGCTTGGCCTTGCTACGCCCGGGCGAGCAGTACTTC. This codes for CASSLALLRPGEQYF.

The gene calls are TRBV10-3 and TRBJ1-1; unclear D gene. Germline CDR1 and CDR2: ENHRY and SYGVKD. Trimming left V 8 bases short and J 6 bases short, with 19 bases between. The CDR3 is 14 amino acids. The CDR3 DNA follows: TGTGCCATCCACACTTCTCTCGAAACGGCTGAAGCTTTCTTT. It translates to CAIHTSLETAEAFF.

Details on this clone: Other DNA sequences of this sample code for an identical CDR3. The CDR3 nucleotides are TGTGCCAGCAGCTTGAACAGGGGATCCTACGAGCAGTACTTC. It yields the protein CASSLNRGSYEQYF. The chain has TRBV5-4 and TRBJ2-7, with 7 bases fitting TRBD1. CDR1 is SGHNT, CDR2 YYREEE, per germline (reference sequence). With 1 base clipped from V and 1 base from J, the junction kept 2 bases outside the gene matches. The CDR3 totals 14 residues.

The CDR3 bases are TGTGCCAGTACCGAGACAGGGGTTTTACGTCAGCCCCAGCATTTT. Amino acid sequence: CASTETGVLRQPQHF. The rearrangement joins TRBV19 to TRBJ1-5; 8 bases are a match to TRBD1. The V and J ends lost 7 bases and 6 bases, in that order; junction bases with no gene match: 11. Germline CDR1 and CDR2: LNHDA and SQIVND (reference sequence). This CDR3 region has 15 residues.

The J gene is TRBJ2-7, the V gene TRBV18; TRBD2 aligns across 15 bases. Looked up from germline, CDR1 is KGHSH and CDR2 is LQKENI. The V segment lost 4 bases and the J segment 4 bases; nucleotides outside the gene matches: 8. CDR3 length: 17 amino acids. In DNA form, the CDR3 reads TGTGCCAGCTCACAAATGGGACTAGCGGGAGGAGGATACGAGCAGTACTTC. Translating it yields CASSQMGLAGGGYEQYF.

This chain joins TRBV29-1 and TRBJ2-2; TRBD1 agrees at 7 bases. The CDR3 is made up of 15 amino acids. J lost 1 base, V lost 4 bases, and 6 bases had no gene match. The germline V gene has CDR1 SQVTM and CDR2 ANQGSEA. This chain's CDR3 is CSVAGSGGNTGELFF. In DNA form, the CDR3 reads TGCAGCGTTGCGGGTTCAGGGGGGAACACCGGGGAGCTGTTTTTT.

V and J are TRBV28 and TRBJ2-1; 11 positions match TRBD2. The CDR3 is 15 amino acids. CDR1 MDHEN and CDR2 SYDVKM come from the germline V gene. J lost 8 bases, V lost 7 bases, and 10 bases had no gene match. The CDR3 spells CASTHSGRAFYEQFF. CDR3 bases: TGTGCCAGCACCCATAGCGGGAGGGCCTTCTATGAGCAGTTCTTC.

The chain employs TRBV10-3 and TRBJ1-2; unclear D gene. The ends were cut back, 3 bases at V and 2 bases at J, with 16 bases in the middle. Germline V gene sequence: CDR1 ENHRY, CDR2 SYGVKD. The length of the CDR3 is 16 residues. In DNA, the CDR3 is TGTGCCATCAGTGACCAACTTACCTTGACGAACTATGGCTACACCTTC. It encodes CAISDQLTLTNYGYTF.

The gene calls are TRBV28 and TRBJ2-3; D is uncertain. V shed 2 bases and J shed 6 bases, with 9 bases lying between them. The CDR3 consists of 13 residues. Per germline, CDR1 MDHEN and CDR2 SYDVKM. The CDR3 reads CASSLPDHDTQYF. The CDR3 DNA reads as TGTGCCAGCAGTTTACCAGACCACGATACGCAGTATTTT.

Here the CDR3 reads CASSVLGKLGTEAFF. CDR3 DNA sequence: TGTGCCAGCAGCGTATTGGGTAAACTGGGCACTGAAGCTTTCTTT. The genes are TRBV9 and TRBJ1-1; D remains unclear. Between the trimmed V and J ends, which lost 1 base and 4 bases, there was a span of 14 bases. Per the germline V gene, CDR1 is SGDLS and CDR2 is YYNGEE. This CDR3 region has 15 residues.

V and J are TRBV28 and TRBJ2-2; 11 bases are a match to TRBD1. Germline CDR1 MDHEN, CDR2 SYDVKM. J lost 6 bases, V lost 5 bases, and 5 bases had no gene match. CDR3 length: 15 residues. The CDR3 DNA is TGTGCCAGCAGTGGGGGACAGGGGGAAGCCGGGGAGCTGTTTTTT. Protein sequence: CASSGGQGEAGELFF. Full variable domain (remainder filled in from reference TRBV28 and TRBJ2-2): DVKVTQSSRYLVKRTGEKVFLECVQDMDHENMFWYRQDPGLGLRLIYFSYDVKMKEKGDIPEGYSVSREKKERFSLILESASTNQTSMYLCASSGGQGEAGELFFGEGSRLTVL.

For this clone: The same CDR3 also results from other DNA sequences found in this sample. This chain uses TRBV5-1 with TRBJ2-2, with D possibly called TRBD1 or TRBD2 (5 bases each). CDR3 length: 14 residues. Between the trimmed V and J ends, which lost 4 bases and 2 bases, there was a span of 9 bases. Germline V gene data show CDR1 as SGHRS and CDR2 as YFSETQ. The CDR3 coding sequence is TGCGCCAGCAGCCCGGGGACCAACACCGGGGAGCTGTTTTTT. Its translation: CASSPGTNTGELFF. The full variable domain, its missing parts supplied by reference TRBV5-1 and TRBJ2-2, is KAGVTQTPRYLIKTRGQQVTLSCSPISGHRSVSWYQQTPGQGLQFLFEYFSETQRNKGNFPGRFSGRQFSNSRSEMNVSTLELGDSALYLCASSPGTNTGELFFGEGSRLTVL.

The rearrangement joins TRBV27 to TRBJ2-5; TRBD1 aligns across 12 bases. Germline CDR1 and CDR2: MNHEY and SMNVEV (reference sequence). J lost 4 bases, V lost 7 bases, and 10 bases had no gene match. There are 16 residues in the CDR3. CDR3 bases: TGTGCCAGCAAATCTAGGGACAGGGGGCGTTTAGAGACCCAGTACTTC. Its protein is CASKSRDRGRLETQYF.

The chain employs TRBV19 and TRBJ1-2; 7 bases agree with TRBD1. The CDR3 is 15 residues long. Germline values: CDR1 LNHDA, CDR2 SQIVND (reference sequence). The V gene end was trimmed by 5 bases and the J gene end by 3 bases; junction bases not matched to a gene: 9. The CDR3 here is CASSPRQGGYYGYTF. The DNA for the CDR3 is TGTGCCAGTAGTCCCCGACAGGGAGGTTACTATGGCTACACCTTC.

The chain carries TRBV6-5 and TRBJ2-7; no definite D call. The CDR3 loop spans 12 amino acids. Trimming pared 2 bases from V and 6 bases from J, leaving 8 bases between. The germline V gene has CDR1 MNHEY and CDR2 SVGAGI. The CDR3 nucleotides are TGTGCCAGCAGTTACATGGGCGGCGAGCAGTACTTC. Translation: CASSYMGGEQYF.

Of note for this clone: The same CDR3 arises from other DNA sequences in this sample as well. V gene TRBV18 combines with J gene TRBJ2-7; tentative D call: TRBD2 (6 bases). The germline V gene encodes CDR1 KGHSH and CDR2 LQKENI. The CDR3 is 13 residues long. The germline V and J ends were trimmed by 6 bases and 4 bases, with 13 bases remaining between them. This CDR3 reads CASSPRGIYEQYF. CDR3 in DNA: TGTGCCAGCTCGCCCCGGGGGATTTACGAGCAGTACTTC.

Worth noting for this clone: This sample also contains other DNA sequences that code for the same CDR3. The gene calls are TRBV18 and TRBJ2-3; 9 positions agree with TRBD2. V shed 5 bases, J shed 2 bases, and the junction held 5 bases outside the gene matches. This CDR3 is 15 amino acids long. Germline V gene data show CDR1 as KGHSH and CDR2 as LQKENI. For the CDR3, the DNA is TGTGCCAGCTCATTGACTAGCGGACTCACAGATACGCAGTATTTT. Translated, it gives CASSLTSGLTDTQYF.

CDR3 nucleotides: TGTGCCTGGAGTGTAGGAGGGGGTGGCGAGCAGTACTTC. Amino acids: CAWSVGGGGEQYF. The J gene is TRBJ2-7, the V gene TRBV30; D may match TRBD1 or TRBD2 (6 bases each). The CDR3 runs 13 residues. Trimming removed 0 bases from V and 6 bases from J, with 12 bases in between. CDR1 and CDR2 (germline): GTSNPN, SVGIG (reference sequence).

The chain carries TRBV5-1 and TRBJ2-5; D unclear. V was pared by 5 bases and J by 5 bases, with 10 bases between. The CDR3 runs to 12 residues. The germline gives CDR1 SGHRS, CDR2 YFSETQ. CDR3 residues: CASRASTETQYF. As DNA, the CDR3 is TGCGCCAGCAGAGCCTCGACTGAGACCCAGTACTTC.